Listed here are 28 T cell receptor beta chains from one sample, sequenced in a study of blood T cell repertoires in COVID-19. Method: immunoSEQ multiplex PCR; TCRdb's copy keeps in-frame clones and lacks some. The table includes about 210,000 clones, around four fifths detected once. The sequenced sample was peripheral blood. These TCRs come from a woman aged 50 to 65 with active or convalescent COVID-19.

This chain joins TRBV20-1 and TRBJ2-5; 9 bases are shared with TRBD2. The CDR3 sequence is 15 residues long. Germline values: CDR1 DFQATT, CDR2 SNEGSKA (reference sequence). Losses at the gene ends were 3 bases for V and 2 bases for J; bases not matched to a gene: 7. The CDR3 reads CSASRPSGVQETQYF. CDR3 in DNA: TGCAGTGCTAGTAGGCCTAGCGGGGTTCAAGAGACCCAGTACTTC.

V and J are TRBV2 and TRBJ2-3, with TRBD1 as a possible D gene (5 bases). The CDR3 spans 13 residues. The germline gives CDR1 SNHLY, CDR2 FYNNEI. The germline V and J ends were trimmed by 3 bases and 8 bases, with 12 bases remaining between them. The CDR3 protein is CASSDYAQGTQYF. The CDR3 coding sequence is TGTGCCAGCAGTGACTATGCCCAGGGTACGCAGTATTTT.

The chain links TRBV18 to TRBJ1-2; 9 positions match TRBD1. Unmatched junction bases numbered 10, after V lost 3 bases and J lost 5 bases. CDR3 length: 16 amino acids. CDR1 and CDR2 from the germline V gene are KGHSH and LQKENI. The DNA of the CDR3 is TGTGCCAGCTCACCCGCGACGGGACAGGGCCAGTATGGCTACACCTTC. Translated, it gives CASSPATGQGQYGYTF. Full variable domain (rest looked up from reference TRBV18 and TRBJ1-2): NAGVMQNPRHLVRRRGQEARLRCSPMKGHSHVYWYRQLPEEGLKFMVYLQKENIIDESGMPKERFSAEFPKEGPSILRIQQVVRGDSAAYFCASSPATGQGQYGYTFGSGTRLTVV.

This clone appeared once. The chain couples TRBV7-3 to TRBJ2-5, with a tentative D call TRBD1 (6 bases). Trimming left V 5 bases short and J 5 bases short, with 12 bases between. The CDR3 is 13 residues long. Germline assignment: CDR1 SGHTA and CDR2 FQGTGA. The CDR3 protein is CASSQGLLETQYF. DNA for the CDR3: TGTGCCAGCAGCCAGGGGCTCCTCGAGACCCAGTACTTC.

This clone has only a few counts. CDR3 protein: CASSSTSGRNEQYF. CDR3 in DNA: TGTGCCAGCAGTTCCACTAGCGGGAGAAACGAGCAGTACTTC. The chain uses TRBV6-6 and TRBJ2-7; 11 positions match TRBD2. Germline assignment: CDR1 MNHNY and CDR2 SVGAGI (reference sequence). The CDR3 totals 14 residues. V lost 4 bases to trimming and J lost 5 bases; unmatched junction nucleotides: 4.

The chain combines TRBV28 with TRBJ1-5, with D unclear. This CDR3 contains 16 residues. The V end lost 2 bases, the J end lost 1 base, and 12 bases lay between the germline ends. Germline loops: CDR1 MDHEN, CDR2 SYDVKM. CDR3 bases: TGTGCCAGCAGTTTAGTCGAGATTACCAGCAATCAGCCCCAGCATTTT. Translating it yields CASSLVEITSNQPQHF.

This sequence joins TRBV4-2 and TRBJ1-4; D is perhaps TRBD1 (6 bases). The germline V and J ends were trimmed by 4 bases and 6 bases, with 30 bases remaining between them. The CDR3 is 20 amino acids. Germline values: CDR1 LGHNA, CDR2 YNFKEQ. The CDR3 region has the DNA TGTGCCAGCAGCCGTCAGGGTCGGGACACCCCTTTATCGGGGTATGAAAAACTGTTTTTT. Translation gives CASSRQGRDTPLSGYEKLFF.

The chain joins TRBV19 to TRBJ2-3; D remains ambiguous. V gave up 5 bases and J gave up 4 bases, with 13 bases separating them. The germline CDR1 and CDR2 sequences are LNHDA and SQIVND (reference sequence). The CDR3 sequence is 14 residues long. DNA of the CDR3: TGTGCCAGTAGTTTGCAACTATTTCCAGATACGCAGTATTTT. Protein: CASSLQLFPDTQYF.

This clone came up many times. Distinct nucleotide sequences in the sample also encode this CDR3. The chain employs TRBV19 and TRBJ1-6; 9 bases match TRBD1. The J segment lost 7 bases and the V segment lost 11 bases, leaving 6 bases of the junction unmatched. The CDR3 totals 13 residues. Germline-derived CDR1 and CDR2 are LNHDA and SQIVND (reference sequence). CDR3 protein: CASDRGSNSPLHF. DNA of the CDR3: TGTGCCTCGGACAGGGGTAGCAATTCACCCCTCCACTTT.

The CDR3 nucleotides read TGTGCCTGGAGTGTTGGGACCGCGAAAGACAGGACTAACTATGGCTACACCTTC. This translates into CAWSVGTAKDRTNYGYTF. The rearrangement uses TRBV30 and TRBJ1-2; a possible D gene is TRBD1 (6 bases). This CDR3 contains 18 residues. Trimming took off 0 bases at V and 0 bases at J, with 20 bases between the two ends. Germline CDR1 reads GTSNPN; CDR2 reads SVGIG (reference sequence).

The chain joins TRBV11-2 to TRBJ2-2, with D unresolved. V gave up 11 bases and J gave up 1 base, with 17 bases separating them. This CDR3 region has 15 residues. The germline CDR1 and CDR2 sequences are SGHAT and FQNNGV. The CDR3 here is CAPSLVAGNTGELFF. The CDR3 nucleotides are TGTGCCCCAAGCTTAGTTGCAGGGAACACCGGGGAGCTGTTTTTT.

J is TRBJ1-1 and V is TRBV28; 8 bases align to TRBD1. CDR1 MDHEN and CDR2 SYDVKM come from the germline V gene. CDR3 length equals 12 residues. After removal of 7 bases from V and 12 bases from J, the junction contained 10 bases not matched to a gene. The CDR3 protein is CASTATGDGTFF. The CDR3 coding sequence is TGTGCCAGCACCGCGACAGGGGACGGGACTTTCTTT.

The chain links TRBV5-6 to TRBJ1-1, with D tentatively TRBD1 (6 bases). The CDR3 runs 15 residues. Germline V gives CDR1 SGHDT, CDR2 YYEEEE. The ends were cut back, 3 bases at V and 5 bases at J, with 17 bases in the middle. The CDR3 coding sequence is TGTGCCAGCAGCTCGCTCAGGGGCATATGGACTGAAGCTTTCTTT. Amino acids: CASSSLRGIWTEAFF.

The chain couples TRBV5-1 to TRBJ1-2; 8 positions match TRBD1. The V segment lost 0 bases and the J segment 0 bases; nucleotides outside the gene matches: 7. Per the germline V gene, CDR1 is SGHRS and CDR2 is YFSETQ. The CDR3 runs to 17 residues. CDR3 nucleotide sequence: TGCGCCAGCAGCTTGGGATCAGGGGGCCGGACTAACTATGGCTACACCTTC. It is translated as CASSLGSGGRTNYGYTF.

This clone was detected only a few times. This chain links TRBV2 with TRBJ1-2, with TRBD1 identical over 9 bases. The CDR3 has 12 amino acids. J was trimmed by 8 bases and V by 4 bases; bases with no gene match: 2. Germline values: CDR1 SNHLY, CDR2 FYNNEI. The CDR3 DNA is TGTGCCAGCAGTGGGACAGGGGAAGGCTACACCTTC. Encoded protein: CASSGTGEGYTF.

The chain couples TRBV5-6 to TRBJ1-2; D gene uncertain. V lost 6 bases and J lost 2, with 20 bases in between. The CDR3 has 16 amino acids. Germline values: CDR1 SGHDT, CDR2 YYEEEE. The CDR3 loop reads CASTSILRGINYGYTF. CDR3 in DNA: TGTGCCAGCACCTCTATCCTCCGGGGTATCAACTATGGCTACACCTTC.

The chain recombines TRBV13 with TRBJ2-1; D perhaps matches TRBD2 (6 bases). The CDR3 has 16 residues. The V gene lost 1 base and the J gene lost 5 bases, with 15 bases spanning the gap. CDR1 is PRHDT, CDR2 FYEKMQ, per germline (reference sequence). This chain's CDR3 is CASSLVALAVDNEQFF. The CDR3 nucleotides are TGTGCCAGCAGCTTAGTTGCCTTAGCGGTAGACAATGAGCAGTTCTTC.

CDR3 loop: CASSRGGGAWFF. The DNA for the CDR3 is TGCGCCAGCAGCCGTGGCGGGGGGGCTTGGTTCTTC. V and J are TRBV5-1 and TRBJ2-1, with 9 nucleotides matching TRBD2. Germline loops: CDR1 SGHRS, CDR2 YFSETQ. V gave up 4 bases and J gave up 15 bases; unmatched junction bases: 8. This CDR3 spans 12 amino acids.

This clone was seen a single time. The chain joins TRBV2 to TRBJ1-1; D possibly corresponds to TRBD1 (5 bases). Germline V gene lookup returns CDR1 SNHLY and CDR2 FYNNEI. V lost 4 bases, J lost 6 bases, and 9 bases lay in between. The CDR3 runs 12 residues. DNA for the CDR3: TGTGCCAGCAGTGTCCGACAGCCTGAAGCTTTCTTT. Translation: CASSVRQPEAFF.

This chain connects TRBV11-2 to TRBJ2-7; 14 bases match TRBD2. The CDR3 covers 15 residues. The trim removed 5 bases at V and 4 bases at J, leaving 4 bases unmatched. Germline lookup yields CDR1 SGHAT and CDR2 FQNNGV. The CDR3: CASSPRLAGGYEQYF. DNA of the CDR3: TGTGCCAGCAGCCCAAGACTAGCGGGGGGGTACGAGCAGTACTTC.

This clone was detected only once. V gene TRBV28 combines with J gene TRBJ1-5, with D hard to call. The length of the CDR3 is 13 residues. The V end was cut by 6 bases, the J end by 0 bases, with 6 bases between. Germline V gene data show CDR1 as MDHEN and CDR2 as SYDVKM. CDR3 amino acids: CASSLNSNQPQHF. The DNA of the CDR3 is TGTGCCAGCAGCCTAAATAGCAATCAGCCCCAGCATTTT.

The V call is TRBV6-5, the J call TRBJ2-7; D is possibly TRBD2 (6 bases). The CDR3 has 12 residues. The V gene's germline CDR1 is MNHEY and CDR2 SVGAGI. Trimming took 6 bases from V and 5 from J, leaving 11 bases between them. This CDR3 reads CASSAGLNEQYF. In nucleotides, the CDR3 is TGTGCCAGCAGCGCGGGACTTAACGAGCAGTACTTC.

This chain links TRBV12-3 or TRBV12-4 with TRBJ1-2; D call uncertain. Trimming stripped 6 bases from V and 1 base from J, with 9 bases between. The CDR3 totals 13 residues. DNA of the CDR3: TGTGCCAGCAGCCGCGGCGATAACTATGGCTACACCTTC. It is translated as CASSRGDNYGYTF.

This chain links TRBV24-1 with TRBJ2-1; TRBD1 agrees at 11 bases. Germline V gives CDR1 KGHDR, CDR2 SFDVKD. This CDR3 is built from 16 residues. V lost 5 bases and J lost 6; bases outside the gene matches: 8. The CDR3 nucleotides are TGTGCCACCAGTGCCCTGGACAGGGGGCGCCCCAATGAGCAGTTCTTC. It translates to CATSALDRGRPNEQFF.

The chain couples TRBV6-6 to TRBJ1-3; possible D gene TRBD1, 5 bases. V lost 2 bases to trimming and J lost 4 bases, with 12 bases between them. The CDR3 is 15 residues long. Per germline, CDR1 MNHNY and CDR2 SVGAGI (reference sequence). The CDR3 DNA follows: TGTGCCAGCAGTTACCACGGTCGACAGGGAAACACCATATATTTT. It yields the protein CASSYHGRQGNTIYF.

CDR3 in DNA: TGTGCCAGCCAACTGTTTGAAGCTTTCTTT. Amino acid sequence: CASQLFEAFF. This chain links TRBV6-5 with TRBJ1-1; D unclear. Germline V gives CDR1 MNHEY, CDR2 SVGAGI. With 8 bases removed from V and 7 bases from J, the gap between germline ends came to 8 bases. The CDR3 runs 10 residues.

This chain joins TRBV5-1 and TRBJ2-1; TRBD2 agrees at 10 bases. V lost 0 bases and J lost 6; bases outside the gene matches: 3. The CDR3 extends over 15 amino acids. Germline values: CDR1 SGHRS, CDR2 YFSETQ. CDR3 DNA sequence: TGCGCCAGCAGCTTGGCAGCGGGAGGGCCCAATGAGCAGTTCTTC. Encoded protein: CASSLAAGGPNEQFF.

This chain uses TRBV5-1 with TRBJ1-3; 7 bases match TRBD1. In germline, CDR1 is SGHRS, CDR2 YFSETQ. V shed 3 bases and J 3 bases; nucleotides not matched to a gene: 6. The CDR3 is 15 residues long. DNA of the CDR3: TGCGCCAGCAGCTCGACAGGGACTGGTGGAAACACCATATATTTT. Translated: CASSSTGTGGNTIYF.